A selection of T cell receptor beta chains follows, all from one sample in a study of blood T cell repertoires in COVID-19. Sequencing was performed with immunoSEQ multiplex PCR; in TCRdb, only in-frame clones are kept and a portion is missing. This sample carries 100,000 to 150,000 clones, more than 60% of them seen once, and the ten largest clones take around 1.8%. The material sequenced was peripheral blood. The receptor source for this set is a woman in her 70s with acute or convalescent COVID-19. The CDR3 runs from the conserved cysteine through the conserved F or W. The D gene is left open where the match is weak. Where a row states a size, it is once, few, many or the class of an expanded clone; other rows omit it.

d_gene	v_gene	j_gene	len	abundance	CDR3nt	CDR3aa
TRBD2	TRBV5-1	TRBJ2-2	16	NA	TGCGCCAGCAACCCTGGGAGCGGGAGGGCCTCCGGGGAGCTGTTTTTT	CASNPGSGRASGELFF
TRBD2	TRBV4-1	TRBJ2-1	15	NA	TGCGCCAGCAGCCCAGGGACTAGTCTCTACAATGAGCAGTTCTTC	CASSPGTSLYNEQFF
TRBD2	TRBV9	TRBJ2-5	15	NA	TGTGCCAGCAGCGGATCTAGCGGGGGTGGGGAGACCCAGTACTTC	CASSGSSGGGETQYF
TRBD1	TRBV12-5	TRBJ2-2	18	once	TGTGCTAGTGGTCTTCATTGGGGACAGGGGGTTTCAACCGGGGAGCTGTTTTTT	CASGLHWGQGVSTGELFF
NA	TRBV2	TRBJ2-5	13	NA	TGTGCCAGTCGACAGGGGAGGGAAGAGACCCAGTACTTC	CASRQGREETQYF
NA	TRBV18	TRBJ1-4	14	few	TGTGCCAGCTCACGGTCCCGATTCCGGGAAAAACTGTTTTTT	CASSRSRFREKLFF
TRBD2	TRBV9	TRBJ2-5	16	few	TGTGCCAGCAGCCCCGGGACTAGCGGGAGGCAAGAGACCCAGTACTTC	CASSPGTSGRQETQYF
NA	TRBV6-6	TRBJ2-7	13	NA	TGTGCCAGCAGTTACTCGACAAACTACGAGCAGTACTTC	CASSYSTNYEQYF
NA	TRBV4-1	TRBJ2-1	13	NA	TGCGCCAGCAGCCCCGGACAAAACAATGAGCAGTTCTTC	CASSPGQNNEQFF
NA	TRBV30	TRBJ2-3	12	NA	TGTGCCTGGACCCCGACTCCTGATACGCAGTATTTT	CAWTPTPDTQYF
TRBD1	TRBV7-9	TRBJ1-1	15	once	TGTGCCAGCAGCCGGGGACAGGGGTTGAACACTGAAGCTTTCTTT	CASSRGQGLNTEAFF
NA	TRBV5-4	TRBJ1-2	16	NA	TGTGCCAGCAGCTGGACGACCGGGGTTCATAACTATGGCTACACCTTC	CASSWTTGVHNYGYTF
NA	TRBV4-1	TRBJ1-6	15	NA	TGCGCCAGCAGCCAAGATGTCAGGGATAATTCACCCCTCCACTTT	CASSQDVRDNSPLHF
NA	TRBV6-5	TRBJ1-2	12	NA	TGTGCCAGCAGTTACGGGGGGAATGGCTACACCTTC	CASSYGGNGYTF
TRBD1	TRBV2	TRBJ2-6	14	NA	TGTGCCAGCAGTCGGACAGGGTGGGCCAACGTCCTGACTTTC	CASSRTGWANVLTF
NA	TRBV7-9	TRBJ1-2	14	few	TGTGCCAGCAGCATGGAGTCTCCTGCCTATGGCTACACCTTC	CASSMESPAYGYTF
TRBD1	TRBV11-2	TRBJ1-6	18	NA	TGTGCCAGCAGCTTAGAGACAGGGCTTAGCTCCTATAATTCACCCCTCCACTTT	CASSLETGLSSYNSPLHF
TRBD1	TRBV19	TRBJ1-5	15	few	TGTGCCAGTAGTATCGGGACAGGGGGGAATCAGCCCCAGCATTTT	CASSIGTGGNQPQHF
NA	TRBV12-2	TRBJ2-1	19	NA	TGTGCAAGTCGCTTCGCTAAAGGTCCTACTGCGGGCTCCTACAATGAGCAGTTCTTC	CASRFAKGPTAGSYNEQFF
NA	TRBV27	TRBJ2-5	14	NA	TGTGCCAGCAGGATGGACAGATCTCAAGAGACCCAGTACTTC	CASRMDRSQETQYF
NA	TRBV20-1	TRBJ2-5	14	NA	TGCAGTGCTAGTGGGCCCAGGGGCCTTAAGACCCAGTACTTC	CSASGPRGLKTQYF
NA	TRBV5-4	TRBJ2-2	15	NA	TGTGCCAGCAGCTCCCGGGCGGGGAACACCGGGGAGCTGTTTTTT	CASSSRAGNTGELFF
NA	TRBV29-1	TRBJ1-1	12	NA	TGCAGCGTTGTTCGGGGAGGGACTGAAGCTTTCTTT	CSVVRGGTEAFF
NA	TRBV3-1/TRBV3-2	TRBJ2-4	16	NA	TGTGCCAGCAGCCCAGCCCTGTTAGTTGGCGGAAACATTCAGTACTTC	CASSPALLVGGNIQYF
NA	TRBV7-2	TRBJ1-3	14	NA	TGTGCCAGCAGCTTGGGGGGAGGAGGAAACACCATATATTTT	CASSLGGGGNTIYF
NA	TRBV6-5	TRBJ2-7	13	NA	TGTGCCAGCAGTTACGACGGGGCCTACGAGCAGTACTTC	CASSYDGAYEQYF
TRBD2	TRBV7-2	TRBJ2-3	17	NA	TGTGCCAGCAGCTTAGGGACTAGCGGGAGGCGGTACGGTACGCAGTATTTT	CASSLGTSGRRYGTQYF
TRBD1	TRBV6-6	TRBJ1-6	14	NA	TGTGCCAGCAGTTCTACAGGGGGCAATTCACCCCTCCACTTT	CASSSTGGNSPLHF
NA	TRBV19	TRBJ1-1	14	NA	TGTGCCAGTAGTTCCATAGGGGAAAACACTGAAGCTTTCTTT	CASSSIGENTEAFF
NA	TRBV30	TRBJ1-2	12	NA	TGTGCCTGGAGCCGTGGGGGCGATGGCTACACCTTC	CAWSRGGDGYTF
NA	TRBV12-3/TRBV12-4	TRBJ1-1	13	few	TGTGCCAGCAGTCCCGACGGGAGGACTGAAGCTTTCTTT	CASSPDGRTEAFF
NA	TRBV12-5	TRBJ1-3	15	NA	TGTGCTAGTGGTTTCCTATCAGGGGCTGGAAACACCATATATTTT	CASGFLSGAGNTIYF
NA	TRBV10-2	TRBJ1-3	15	NA	TGCGCCAGCAGCACCCAGGGTGGGCCTGGAAACACCATATATTTT	CASSTQGGPGNTIYF
TRBD1	TRBV9	TRBJ2-7	16	once	TGTGCCAGCAGCGTAGCCGACAGGGGACTCTCCTACGAGCAGTACTTC	CASSVADRGLSYEQYF
NA	TRBV2	TRBJ1-1	13	NA	TGTGCCAGCCACCGGGACAAGAACACTGAAGCTTTCTTT	CASHRDKNTEAFF
TRBD2	TRBV19	TRBJ2-4	15	few	TGTGCCAGTATCGGGACTAGCGGGGGGCAAAACATTCAGTACTTC	CASIGTSGGQNIQYF
NA	TRBV28	TRBJ1-1	13	few	TGTGCCAGCAGGGAGCCTATGAACACTGAAGCTTTCTTT	CASREPMNTEAFF
TRBD1	TRBV2	TRBJ2-5	13	NA	TGTGCCAGCATCCGGACAGGGGGCATGACCCAGTACTTC	CASIRTGGMTQYF
TRBD2	TRBV19	TRBJ2-1	17	NA	TGTGCCAGTAGTATACCTACTAGCGGGGCCTCCTACAATGAGCAGTTCTTC	CASSIPTSGASYNEQFF